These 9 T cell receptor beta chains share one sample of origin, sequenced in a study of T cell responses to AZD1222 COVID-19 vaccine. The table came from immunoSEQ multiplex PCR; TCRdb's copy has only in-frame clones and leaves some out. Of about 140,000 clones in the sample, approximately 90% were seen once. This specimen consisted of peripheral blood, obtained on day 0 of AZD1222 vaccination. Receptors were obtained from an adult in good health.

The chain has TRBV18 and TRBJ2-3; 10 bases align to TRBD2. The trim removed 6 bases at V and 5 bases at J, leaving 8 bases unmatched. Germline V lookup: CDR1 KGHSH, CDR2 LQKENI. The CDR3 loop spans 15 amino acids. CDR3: CASSPLIAGGDTQYF. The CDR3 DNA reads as TGTGCCAGCTCCCCATTAATAGCGGGAGGAGATACGCAGTATTTT.

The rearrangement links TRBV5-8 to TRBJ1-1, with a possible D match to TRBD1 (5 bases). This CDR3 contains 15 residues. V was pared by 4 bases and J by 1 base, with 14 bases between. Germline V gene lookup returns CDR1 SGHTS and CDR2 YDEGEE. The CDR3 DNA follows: TGTGCCAGCAGCACACCGGGACGATGGAACACTGAAGCTTTCTTT. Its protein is CASSTPGRWNTEAFF.

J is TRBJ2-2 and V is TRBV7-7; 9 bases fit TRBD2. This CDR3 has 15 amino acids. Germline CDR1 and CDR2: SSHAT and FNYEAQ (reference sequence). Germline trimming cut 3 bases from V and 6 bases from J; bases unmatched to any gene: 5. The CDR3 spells CASSFLAGGPGELFF. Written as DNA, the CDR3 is TGTGCCAGCAGCTTTCTCGCGGGAGGGCCCGGGGAGCTGTTTTTT.

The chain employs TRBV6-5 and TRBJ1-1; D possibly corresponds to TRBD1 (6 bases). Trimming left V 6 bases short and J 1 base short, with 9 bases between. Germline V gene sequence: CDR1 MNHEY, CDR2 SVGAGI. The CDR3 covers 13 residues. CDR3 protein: CASSTDRNTEAFF. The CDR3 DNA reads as TGTGCCAGCAGCACGGACAGGAACACTGAAGCTTTCTTT.

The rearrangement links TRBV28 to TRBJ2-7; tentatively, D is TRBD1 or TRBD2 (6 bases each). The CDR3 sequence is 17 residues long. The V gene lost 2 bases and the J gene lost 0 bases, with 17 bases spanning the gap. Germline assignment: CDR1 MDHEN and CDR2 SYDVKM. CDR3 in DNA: TGTGCCAGCAGTTTAAGAGTCTTAGGGGGGAGCTCCTACGAGCAGTACTTC. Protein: CASSLRVLGGSSYEQYF.

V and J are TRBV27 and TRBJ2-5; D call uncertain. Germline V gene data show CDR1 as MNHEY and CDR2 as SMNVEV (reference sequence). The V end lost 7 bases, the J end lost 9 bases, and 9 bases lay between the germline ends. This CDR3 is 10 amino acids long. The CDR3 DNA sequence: TGTGCCAGCATCCATGAGGCCCAGTACTTC. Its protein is CASIHEAQYF.

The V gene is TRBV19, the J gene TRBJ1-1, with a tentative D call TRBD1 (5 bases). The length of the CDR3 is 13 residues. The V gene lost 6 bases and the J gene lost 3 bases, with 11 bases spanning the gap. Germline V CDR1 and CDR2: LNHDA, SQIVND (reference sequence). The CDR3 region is CASSYRRDTEAFF. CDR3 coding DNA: TGTGCCAGTAGCTACAGGCGGGACACTGAAGCTTTCTTT.

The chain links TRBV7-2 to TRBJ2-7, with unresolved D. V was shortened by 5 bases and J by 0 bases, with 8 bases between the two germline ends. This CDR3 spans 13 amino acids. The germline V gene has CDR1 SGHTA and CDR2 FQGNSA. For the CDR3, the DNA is TGTGCCAGCAGCAAGGTCAGCTCCTACGAGCAGTACTTC. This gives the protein CASSKVSSYEQYF.

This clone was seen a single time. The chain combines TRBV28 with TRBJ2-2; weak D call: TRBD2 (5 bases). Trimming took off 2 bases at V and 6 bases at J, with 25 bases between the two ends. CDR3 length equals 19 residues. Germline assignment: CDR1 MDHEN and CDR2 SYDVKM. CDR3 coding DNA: TGTGCCAGCAGTTTAGAGGGCCTTCGAGGTAGTAGGTCCCCCGGGGAGCTGTTTTTT. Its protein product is CASSLEGLRGSRSPGELFF. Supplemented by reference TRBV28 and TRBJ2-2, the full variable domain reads DVKVTQSSRYLVKRTGEKVFLECVQDMDHENMFWYRQDPGLGLRLIYFSYDVKMKEKGDIPEGYSVSREKKERFSLILESASTNQTSMYLCASSLEGLRGSRSPGELFFGEGSRLTVL.